These T cell receptor beta chains were read from a single sample in a study of identical twins. One entry per CDR3 protein, called by TCRdb with MiXCR from the 5' RACE reads. The sample shows 400,000 to 550,000 distinct CDR3 sequences, roughly 21% of them seen only once. In addition, the sample was reused for a study of T cells expressing NK-cell markers.

The sequenced sample consisted of CD4+ T cells sorted from blood. Every receptor here comes from a woman aged 18-35 years in good health. CDR3s include the opening cysteine and the closing phenylalanine or tryptophan. Fields, in order: clone size, V gene, J gene, D gene, CDR3 protein, CDR3 DNA. D genes are given only for firm matches. The size of a clone is reported for some rows only, either as once, few or many, or as a class for expanded clones.

abundance: few; v_gene: TRBV20-1; j_gene: TRBJ1-2; d_gene: TRBD1; CDR3aa: CSARKPGQAGPYGYTF; CDR3nt: TGCAGTGCTAGGAAACCCGGACAGGCTGGCCCTTATGGCTACACCTTC
abundance: NA; v_gene: TRBV9; j_gene: TRBJ1-2; d_gene: NA; CDR3aa: CASSVETDYGYTF; CDR3nt: TGTGCCAGCAGCGTAGAAACGGATTATGGCTACACCTTC
abundance: NA; v_gene: TRBV29-1; j_gene: TRBJ1-1; d_gene: NA; CDR3aa: CSVERDAGRSEAFF; CDR3nt: TGCAGCGTGGAACGGGACGCCGGACGGTCTGAAGCTTTCTTT
abundance: few; v_gene: TRBV6-1; j_gene: TRBJ2-2; d_gene: TRBD2; CDR3aa: CASSRRPSGGGELFF; CDR3nt: TGTGCCAGCAGTCGCCGGCCATCGGGAGGCGGGGAGCTGTTTTTT
abundance: NA; v_gene: TRBV10-3; j_gene: TRBJ2-2; d_gene: NA; CDR3aa: CAIRGELNTGELFF; CDR3nt: TGTGCCATCAGGGGAGAGTTGAACACCGGGGAGCTGTTTTTT
abundance: many; v_gene: TRBV20-1; j_gene: TRBJ2-2; d_gene: TRBD2; CDR3aa: CSARGGGGELFF; CDR3nt: TGCAGTGCTAGAGGCGGGGGCGGGGAGCTGTTTTTT
abundance: NA; v_gene: TRBV6-1; j_gene: TRBJ2-1; d_gene: TRBD2; CDR3aa: CASSVAGGRSNEQFF; CDR3nt: TGTGCCAGCAGTGTGGCGGGAGGGCGCTCCAATGAGCAGTTCTTC
abundance: NA; v_gene: TRBV20-1; j_gene: TRBJ2-1; d_gene: NA; CDR3aa: CSARVAGSYNEQFF; CDR3nt: TGCAGTGCTAGAGTTGCAGGCTCCTACAATGAGCAGTTCTTC
abundance: few; v_gene: TRBV29-1; j_gene: TRBJ2-7; d_gene: NA; CDR3aa: CSVVKGGDMRQYF; CDR3nt: TGCAGCGTTGTTAAGGGGGGGGACATGAGGCAGTACTTC
abundance: NA; v_gene: TRBV2; j_gene: TRBJ2-2; d_gene: NA; CDR3aa: CASSVKNTGELFF; CDR3nt: TGTGCCAGCAGTGTCAAGAACACCGGGGAGCTGTTTTTT
abundance: few; v_gene: TRBV5-1; j_gene: TRBJ1-4; d_gene: NA; CDR3aa: CASSSTATNEKLFF; CDR3nt: TGCGCCAGCAGCTCGACAGCAACTAATGAAAAACTGTTTTTT
abundance: few; v_gene: TRBV7-7; j_gene: TRBJ2-5; d_gene: TRBD2; CDR3aa: CASAGGHQETQYF; CDR3nt: TGTGCTAGTGCGGGGGGGCACCAAGAGACCCAGTACTTC
abundance: NA; v_gene: TRBV29-1; j_gene: TRBJ1-5; d_gene: NA; CDR3aa: CSAGGNQPQHF; CDR3nt: TGCAGCGCTGGGGGAAATCAGCCCCAGCATTTT
abundance: many; v_gene: TRBV5-1; j_gene: TRBJ2-7; d_gene: NA; CDR3aa: CASSFEQLPAYEQYF; CDR3nt: TGCGCCAGCAGCTTCGAACAGCTCCCTGCGTACGAGCAGTACTTC
abundance: few; v_gene: TRBV18; j_gene: TRBJ1-2; d_gene: NA; CDR3aa: CATLNPRANYGYTF; CDR3nt: TGTGCCACCTTAAACCCTAGAGCTAACTATGGCTACACCTTC
abundance: few; v_gene: TRBV20-1; j_gene: TRBJ2-3; d_gene: NA; CDR3aa: CSARTSAWGGDTQYF; CDR3nt: TGCAGTGCTAGAACCTCAGCTTGGGGAGGAGATACGCAGTATTTT
abundance: few; v_gene: TRBV7-2; j_gene: TRBJ2-5; d_gene: TRBD2; CDR3aa: CASSLLGGRLETQYF; CDR3nt: TGTGCCAGCAGCCTATTAGGCGGGAGGCTGGAGACCCAGTACTTC
abundance: NA; v_gene: TRBV20-1; j_gene: TRBJ2-3; d_gene: NA; CDR3aa: CSARDISGLDTQYF; CDR3nt: TGCAGTGCTAGAGATATTTCAGGGTTAGATACGCAGTATTTT
abundance: few; v_gene: TRBV7-2; j_gene: TRBJ2-5; d_gene: NA; CDR3aa: CASSFHGETQYF; CDR3nt: TGTGCCAGCAGCTTCCATGGAGAGACCCAGTACTTC
abundance: NA; v_gene: TRBV25-1; j_gene: TRBJ2-1; d_gene: TRBD1; CDR3aa: CASTLGQEQFF; CDR3nt: TGTGCCAGCACTCTGGGACAGGAGCAGTTCTTC
abundance: NA; v_gene: TRBV5-5; j_gene: TRBJ1-1; d_gene: NA; CDR3aa: CASSFTIQSDTEAFF; CDR3nt: TGTGCCAGCAGCTTTACGATTCAATCGGACACTGAAGCTTTCTTT
abundance: NA; v_gene: TRBV2; j_gene: TRBJ2-1; d_gene: TRBD2; CDR3aa: CASSLAGGFNEQFF; CDR3nt: TGTGCCAGCAGTTTGGCCGGGGGGTTCAATGAGCAGTTCTTC
abundance: NA; v_gene: TRBV12-3/TRBV12-4; j_gene: TRBJ2-5; d_gene: NA; CDR3aa: CASSKPEQETQYF; CDR3nt: TGTGCCAGCAGCAAACCCGAACAAGAGACCCAGTACTTC
abundance: few; v_gene: TRBV5-1; j_gene: TRBJ2-7; d_gene: TRBD2; CDR3aa: CASSWTSGRAYEQYF; CDR3nt: TGCGCCAGCAGCTGGACTAGCGGGAGGGCCTACGAGCAGTACTTC
abundance: few; v_gene: TRBV20-1; j_gene: TRBJ2-1; d_gene: NA; CDR3aa: CSAIRLDWKNNEQFF; CDR3nt: TGCAGTGCTATCCGCCTTGATTGGAAAAACAATGAGCAGTTCTTC
abundance: few; v_gene: TRBV5-4; j_gene: TRBJ2-3; d_gene: NA; CDR3aa: CASSLRAGSDTQYF; CDR3nt: TGTGCCAGCAGCTTGAGGGCAGGTTCAGATACGCAGTATTTT
abundance: few; v_gene: TRBV5-1; j_gene: TRBJ2-1; d_gene: NA; CDR3aa: CASRSDNEQFF; CDR3nt: TGCGCCAGCAGGTCGGACAATGAGCAGTTCTTC
abundance: few; v_gene: TRBV27; j_gene: TRBJ1-1; d_gene: NA; CDR3aa: CASSDRAMNTEAFF; CDR3nt: TGTGCCAGCAGCGACAGAGCAATGAACACTGAAGCTTTCTTT
abundance: few; v_gene: TRBV6-5; j_gene: TRBJ1-2; d_gene: NA; CDR3aa: CASWRGYGYTF; CDR3nt: TGTGCCAGCTGGAGGGGGTATGGCTACACCTTC
abundance: NA; v_gene: TRBV2; j_gene: TRBJ2-3; d_gene: TRBD1; CDR3aa: CASSGPLGTGKDTQYF; CDR3nt: TGTGCCAGCAGTGGACCGCTCGGGACAGGGAAAGATACGCAGTATTTT
abundance: NA; v_gene: TRBV6-2/TRBV6-3; j_gene: TRBJ2-7; d_gene: TRBD1; CDR3aa: CASSFSGQRPTYEQYF; CDR3nt: TGTGCCAGCAGTTTTTCGGGACAGAGACCAACCTACGAGCAGTACTTC
abundance: many; v_gene: TRBV10-2; j_gene: TRBJ2-7; d_gene: TRBD2; CDR3aa: CASSQTSGGFREQYF; CDR3nt: TGCGCCAGCAGTCAAACTAGCGGGGGATTTCGAGAGCAGTACTTC
abundance: few; v_gene: TRBV29-1; j_gene: TRBJ1-2; d_gene: NA; CDR3aa: CSVEVSWDYGYTF; CDR3nt: TGCAGCGTTGAAGTAAGCTGGGATTATGGCTACACCTTC
abundance: NA; v_gene: TRBV2; j_gene: TRBJ1-1; d_gene: NA; CDR3aa: CASSEVKGLAEAFF; CDR3nt: TGTGCCAGCAGTGAAGTGAAGGGCCTAGCCGAAGCTTTCTTT
abundance: few; v_gene: TRBV7-2; j_gene: TRBJ2-1; d_gene: NA; CDR3aa: CASRRTGTTASYNEQFF; CDR3nt: TGTGCCAGCAGACGGACCGGGACAACCGCCTCCTACAATGAGCAGTTCTTC
abundance: NA; v_gene: TRBV20-1; j_gene: TRBJ1-6; d_gene: NA; CDR3aa: CSAPQGTHNSPLHF; CDR3nt: TGCAGTGCTCCCCAGGGGACCCATAATTCACCCCTCCACTTT
abundance: many; v_gene: TRBV2; j_gene: TRBJ2-1; d_gene: TRBD1; CDR3aa: CASRPDRGTYNEQFF; CDR3nt: TGTGCCAGCAGACCTGACAGGGGCACCTACAATGAGCAGTTCTTC
abundance: NA; v_gene: TRBV7-2; j_gene: TRBJ1-5; d_gene: NA; CDR3aa: CASSFRISNQPQHF; CDR3nt: TGTGCCAGCAGCTTTAGGATTAGCAATCAGCCCCAGCATTTT
abundance: few; v_gene: TRBV5-1; j_gene: TRBJ1-5; d_gene: NA; CDR3aa: CASSLLGQGQPQHF; CDR3nt: TGCGCCAGCAGCTTGCTAGGGCAGGGTCAGCCCCAGCATTTT
abundance: NA; v_gene: TRBV2; j_gene: TRBJ2-1; d_gene: NA; CDR3aa: CASRDNSYNEQIF; CDR3nt: TGTGCCAGCAGGGACAATTCCTACAATGAGCAGATCTTC
abundance: few; v_gene: TRBV20-1; j_gene: TRBJ2-7; d_gene: NA; CDR3aa: CSASFGGPEQYF; CDR3nt: TGCAGTGCTAGTTTCGGCGGCCCGGAGCAGTACTTC
abundance: once; v_gene: TRBV10-3; j_gene: TRBJ1-2; d_gene: TRBD1; CDR3aa: CAISGTRQGEGNGYTF; CDR3nt: TGTGCCATCAGTGGGACCCGACAGGGTGAAGGAAATGGCTACACCTTC
abundance: NA; v_gene: TRBV6-1; j_gene: TRBJ2-5; d_gene: NA; CDR3aa: CASSPPRAALGETQYF; CDR3nt: TGTGCCAGCAGCCCACCGCGGGCAGCTCTGGGGGAGACCCAGTACTTC
abundance: NA; v_gene: TRBV3-1; j_gene: TRBJ2-3; d_gene: NA; CDR3aa: CASGAGQMGTDTQYF; CDR3nt: TGTGCCAGCGGTGCGGGTCAAATGGGCACAGATACGCAGTATTTT